This T cell receptor (beta chain) derives from a study of CD8+ T cells in alopecia areata. Isolated RNA was reverse transcribed into cDNA used as the sequencing template. Sequencing was performed with immunoSEQ multiplex PCR; in TCRdb, only in-frame clones are kept and a portion is missing. In the table there are 150,000 to 200,000 clones, less than 70% of which are singletons. As for treatment: oral pan-JAK inhibitor, 5-10 mg twice daily. V was clipped by 4 bases and J by 5 bases, with 18 bases between them. The CDR3 spans 15 residues. Germline V gives CDR1 SGHRS, CDR2 YFSETQ. The sequences come from CD4+ T cells sorted from blood, collected at week 24, from a patient treated with tofacitinib. The sequence was collected from a human donor with alopecia areata. This sequence joins TRBV5-1 and TRBJ2-5; D not certain. This CDR3 reads CASSDLSRSTETQYF. The CDR3 DNA is TGCGCCAGCAGCGATTTGTCCCGATCGACGGAGACCCAGTACTTC.